This is a list of T cell receptor beta chains from one sample in a study of T cell repertoires in cytomegalovirus infection. In TCRdb, the reads were re-called with MiXCR into one record per CDR3 protein. The sample carries about 450,000 distinct CDR3 sequences, roughly a third recorded once. Specimen: PBMCs. These TCRs come from a human donor in good health (CMV status not recorded). Some clones in this sample may be carry-over from other donors' samples. Both conserved end residues are part of each CDR3. D genes are given only for firm matches. The size field is filled for only some rows; it gives once, few, many or a size class.

clone_size,v_call,d_call,j_call,cdr3_nt,cdr3_aa
NA,TRBV14,NA,TRBJ2-2,TGTGCCAGCAGCCATCAGGGAGCCGGGGAGCTGTTTTTT,CASSHQGAGELFF
NA,TRBV19,TRBD1,TRBJ1-3,TGTGCCAGTTCAATCGACAGGGGGAACACCATATATTTT,CASSIDRGNTIYF
few,TRBV7-9,TRBD2,TRBJ2-1,TGTGCCAGCAGCTTATTCCGCGGGAGATTCTTTTACAATGAGCAGTTCTTC,CASSLFRGRFFYNEQFF
many,TRBV7-8,NA,TRBJ2-1,TGTGCCAGCAGCTTAGCCCCTTGGGGTGATGAGCAGTTCTTC,CASSLAPWGDEQFF
NA,TRBV15,TRBD2,TRBJ2-3,TGTGCCACCAGTACCGGGACTAGCTCCACAGATACGCAGTATTTT,CATSTGTSSTDTQYF
few,TRBV5-5,TRBD1,TRBJ1-6,TGTGCCAGCAGCTTGCAGCCAGGGGGATCACCCCTCCACTTT,CASSLQPGGSPLHF
many,TRBV19,NA,TRBJ1-5,TGTGCCAGTAGTACCGGAATGTATCAGCCCCAGCATTTT,CASSTGMYQPQHF
NA,TRBV5-1,TRBD1,TRBJ2-7,TGCGCCAGCAGCCCGGGACAGGGGGTTCAGATCTACGAGCAGTACTTC,CASSPGQGVQIYEQYF
many,TRBV7-2,NA,TRBJ1-5,TGTGCCAGCAGCTTTGGCCAGAACAATCAGCCCCAGCATTTT,CASSFGQNNQPQHF
few,TRBV20-1,NA,TRBJ1-4,TGCAGTGCTAGATCCCGTGGGGACCTAAGGAATGAAAAACTGTTTTTT,CSARSRGDLRNEKLFF
many,TRBV7-2,NA,TRBJ1-5,TGTGCCAGCAGCGTCGACCGTAATCAGCCCCAGCATTTT,CASSVDRNQPQHF
few,TRBV27,NA,TRBJ2-1,TGTGCCAGCAGTGTTGGTCCGGGCTCCTACAATGAGCAGTTCTTC,CASSVGPGSYNEQFF
few,TRBV28,TRBD1,TRBJ1-6,TGTGCCAGCAGTTTATGGGGACAGGGGTCTAATTCACCCCTCCACTTT,CASSLWGQGSNSPLHF
few,TRBV20-1,TRBD2,TRBJ2-3,TGCAGTGCTAGAGATCTAGCGGGAGGTGATACGCAGTATTTT,CSARDLAGGDTQYF